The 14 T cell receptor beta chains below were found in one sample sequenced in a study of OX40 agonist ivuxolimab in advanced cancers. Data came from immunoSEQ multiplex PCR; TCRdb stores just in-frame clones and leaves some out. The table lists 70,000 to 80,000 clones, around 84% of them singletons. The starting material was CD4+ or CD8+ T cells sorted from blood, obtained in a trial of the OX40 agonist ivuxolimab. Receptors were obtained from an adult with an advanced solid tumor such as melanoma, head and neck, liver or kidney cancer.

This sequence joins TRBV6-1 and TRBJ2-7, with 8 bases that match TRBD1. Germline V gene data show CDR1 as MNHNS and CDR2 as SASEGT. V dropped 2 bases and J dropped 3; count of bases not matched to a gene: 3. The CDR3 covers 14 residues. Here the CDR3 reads CASSEPGGLYEQYF. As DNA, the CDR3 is TGTGCCAGCAGTGAACCAGGGGGCCTCTACGAGCAGTACTTC.

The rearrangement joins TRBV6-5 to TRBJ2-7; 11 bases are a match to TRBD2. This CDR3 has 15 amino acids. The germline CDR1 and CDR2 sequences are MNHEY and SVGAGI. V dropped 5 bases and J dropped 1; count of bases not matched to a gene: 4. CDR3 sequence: CASSRTSGSSYEQYF. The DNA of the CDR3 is TGTGCCAGCAGTAGGACTAGCGGGTCTTCCTACGAGCAGTACTTC.

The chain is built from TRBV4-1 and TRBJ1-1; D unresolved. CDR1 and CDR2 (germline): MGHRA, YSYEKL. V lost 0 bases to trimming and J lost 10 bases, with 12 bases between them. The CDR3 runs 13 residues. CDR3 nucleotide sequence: TGCGCCAGCAGCCAAGATAGAACGGTGGCAGCTTTCTTT. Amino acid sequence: CASSQDRTVAAFF.

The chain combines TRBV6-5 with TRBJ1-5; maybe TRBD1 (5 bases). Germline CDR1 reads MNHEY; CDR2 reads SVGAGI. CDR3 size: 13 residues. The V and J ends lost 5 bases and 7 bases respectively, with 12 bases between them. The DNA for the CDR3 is TGTGCCAGCAGTCCCTCGGGGGACCAGCCCCAGCATTTT. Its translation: CASSPSGDQPQHF.

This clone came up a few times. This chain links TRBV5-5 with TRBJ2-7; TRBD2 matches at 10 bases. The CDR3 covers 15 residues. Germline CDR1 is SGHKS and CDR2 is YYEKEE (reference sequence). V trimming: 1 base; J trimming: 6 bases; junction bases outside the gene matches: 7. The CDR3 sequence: CASSLLLAGESEQYF. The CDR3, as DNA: TGTGCCAGCAGCTTGCTCCTAGCGGGAGAAAGCGAGCAGTACTTC.

CDR3: CAIRGDGPNQPQHF. The CDR3 nucleotides are TGTGCCATCAGGGGGGATGGGCCTAATCAGCCCCAGCATTTT. The chain links TRBV10-3 to TRBJ1-5, with D possibly TRBD1 on 5 matching bases. Trimming left V 6 bases short and J 4 bases short, with 13 bases between. Germline CDR1 is ENHRY and CDR2 is SYGVKD. This CDR3 has 14 amino acids.

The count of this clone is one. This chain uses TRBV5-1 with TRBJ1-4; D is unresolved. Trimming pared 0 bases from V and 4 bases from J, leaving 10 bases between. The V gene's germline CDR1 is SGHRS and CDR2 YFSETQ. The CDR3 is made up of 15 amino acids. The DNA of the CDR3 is TGCGCCAGCAGCTTGGCCGGGCACATTAATGAAAAACTGTTTTTT. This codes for CASSLAGHINEKLFF.

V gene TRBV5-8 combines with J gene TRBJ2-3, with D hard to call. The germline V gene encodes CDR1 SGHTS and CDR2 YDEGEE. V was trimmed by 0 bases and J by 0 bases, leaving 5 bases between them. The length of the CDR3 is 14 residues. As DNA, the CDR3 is TGTGCCAGCAGCTTGGACGTGAGCACAGATACGCAGTATTTT. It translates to CASSLDVSTDTQYF.

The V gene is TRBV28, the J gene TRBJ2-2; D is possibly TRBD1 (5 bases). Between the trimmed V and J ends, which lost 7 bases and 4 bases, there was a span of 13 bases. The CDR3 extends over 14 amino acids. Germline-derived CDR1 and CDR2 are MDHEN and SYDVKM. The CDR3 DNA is TGTGCCAGCACCCTATACAGGTCCACCGGGGAGCTGTTTTTT. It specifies CASTLYRSTGELFF.

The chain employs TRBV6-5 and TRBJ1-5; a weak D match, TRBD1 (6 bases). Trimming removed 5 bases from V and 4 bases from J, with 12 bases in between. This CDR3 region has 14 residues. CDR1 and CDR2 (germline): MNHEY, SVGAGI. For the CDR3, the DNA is TGTGCCAGCAGTCCGGGACAAGAGAATCAGCCCCAGCATTTT. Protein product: CASSPGQENQPQHF.

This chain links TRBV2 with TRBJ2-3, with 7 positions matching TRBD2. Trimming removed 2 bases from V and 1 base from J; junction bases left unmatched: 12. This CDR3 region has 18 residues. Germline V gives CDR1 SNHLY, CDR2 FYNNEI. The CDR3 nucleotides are TGTGCCAGCAGTGAATTTTTCCTTGGGCTAGCGGGCACAGATACGCAGTATTTT. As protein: CASSEFFLGLAGTDTQYF.

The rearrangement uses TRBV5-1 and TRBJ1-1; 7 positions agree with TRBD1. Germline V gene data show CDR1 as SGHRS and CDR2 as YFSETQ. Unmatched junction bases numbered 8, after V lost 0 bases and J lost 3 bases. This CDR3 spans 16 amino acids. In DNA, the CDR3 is TGCGCCAGCAGCTTGGAAGGGGGCCAGGTGGACACTGAAGCTTTCTTT. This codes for CASSLEGGQVDTEAFF.

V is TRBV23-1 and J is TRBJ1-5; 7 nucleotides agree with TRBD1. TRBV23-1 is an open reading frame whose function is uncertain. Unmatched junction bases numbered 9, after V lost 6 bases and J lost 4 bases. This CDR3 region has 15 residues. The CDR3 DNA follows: TGCGCCAGCAGCCTAGACAGGGTGGTAAATCAGCCCCAGCATTTT. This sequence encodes CASSLDRVVNQPQHF.

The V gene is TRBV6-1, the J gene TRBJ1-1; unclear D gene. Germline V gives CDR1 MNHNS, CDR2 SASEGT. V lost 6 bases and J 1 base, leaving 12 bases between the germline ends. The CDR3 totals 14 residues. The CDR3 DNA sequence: TGTGCCAGCAGGTTACGTAGCCCGAACACTGAAGCTTTCTTT. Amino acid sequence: CASRLRSPNTEAFF.